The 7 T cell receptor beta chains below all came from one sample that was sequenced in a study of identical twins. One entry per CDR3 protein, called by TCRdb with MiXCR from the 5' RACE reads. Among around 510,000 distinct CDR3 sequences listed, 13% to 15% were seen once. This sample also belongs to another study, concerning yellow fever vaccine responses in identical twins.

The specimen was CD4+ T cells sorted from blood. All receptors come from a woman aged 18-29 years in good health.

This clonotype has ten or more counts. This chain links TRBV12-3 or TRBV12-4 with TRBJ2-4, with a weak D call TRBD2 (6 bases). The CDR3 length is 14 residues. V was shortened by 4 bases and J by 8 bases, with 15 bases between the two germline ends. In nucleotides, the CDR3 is TGTGCCAGCAGTTCCCTACGGGGGTCTTACATTCAGTACTTC. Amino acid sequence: CASSSLRGSYIQYF.

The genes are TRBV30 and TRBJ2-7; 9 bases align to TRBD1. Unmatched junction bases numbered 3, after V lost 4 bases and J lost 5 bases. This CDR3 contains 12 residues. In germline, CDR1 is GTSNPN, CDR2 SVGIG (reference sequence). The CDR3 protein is CAWKQGAHEQYF. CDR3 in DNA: TGTGCCTGGAAACAGGGGGCCCACGAGCAGTACTTC.

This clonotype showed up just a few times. The CDR3 region is CASSLEQGGDTQYF. CDR3 DNA: TGTGCCAGCAGTTTAGAGCAGGGTGGAGATACGCAGTATTTT. The chain is built from TRBV12-3 or TRBV12-4 and TRBJ2-3; possibly TRBD1 for D (5 bases). V was cut by 1 base and J by 5 bases, with 10 bases left in between. This CDR3 is 14 amino acids long.

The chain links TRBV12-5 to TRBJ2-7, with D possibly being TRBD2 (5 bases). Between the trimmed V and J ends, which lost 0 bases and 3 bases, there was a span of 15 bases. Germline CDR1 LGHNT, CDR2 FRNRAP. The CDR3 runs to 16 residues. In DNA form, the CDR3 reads TGTGCTAGTGGTTTGGTTTCGGGAAGGACCGACTACGAGCAGTACTTC. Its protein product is CASGLVSGRTDYEQYF.

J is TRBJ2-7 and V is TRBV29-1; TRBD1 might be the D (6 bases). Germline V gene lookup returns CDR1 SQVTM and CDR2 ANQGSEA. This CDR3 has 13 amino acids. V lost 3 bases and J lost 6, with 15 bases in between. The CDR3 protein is CSVEVVQGTEQYF. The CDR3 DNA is TGCAGCGTTGAGGTGGTTCAGGGGACCGAGCAGTACTTC.

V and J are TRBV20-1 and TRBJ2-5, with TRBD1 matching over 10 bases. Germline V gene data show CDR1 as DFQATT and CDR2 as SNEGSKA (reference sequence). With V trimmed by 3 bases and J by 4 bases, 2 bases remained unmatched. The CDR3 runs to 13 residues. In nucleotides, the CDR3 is TGCAGTGCTAGGACAGGGGGCCTAGAGACCCAGTACTTC. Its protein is CSARTGGLETQYF.

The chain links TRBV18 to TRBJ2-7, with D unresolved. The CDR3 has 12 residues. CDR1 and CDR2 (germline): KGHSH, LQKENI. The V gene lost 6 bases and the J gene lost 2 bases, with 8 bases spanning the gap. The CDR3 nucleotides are TGTGCCAGCTCCCCAGACCCCTACGAGCAGTACTTC. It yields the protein CASSPDPYEQYF.